This T cell receptor (beta chain) was sequenced in a study of PD-1 blockade in classical Hodgkin lymphoma. General study points: There was a significant rise in CD4+ TCR diversity by C4D1, with no such rise for CD8+. Newly diagnosed patients were reported to exhibit reduced baseline TCR diversity relative to healthy donors.

Worth noting for this clone: Its antigen is not known.

In every patient, relapse followed autologous stem cell transplantation, while exposure to brentuximab vedotin differed. The CDR3 is made up of 15 amino acids. Germline V lookup: CDR1 SGHRS, CDR2 YFSETQ. Losses at the gene ends were 2 bases for V and 2 bases for J; bases not matched to a gene: 3. The assay was immunoSEQ multiplex PCR, and TCRdb's table has in-frame clones only and misses some. The repertoire holds about 40,000 clones, with almost 90% as singletons. The sequencing used peripheral blood mononuclear cells (PBMCs), collected before the second cycle of nivolumab. The receptor was isolated from a human donor with classical Hodgkin lymphoma. The chain couples TRBV5-1 to TRBJ2-1; 8 bases are a match to TRBD2. The CDR3 loop reads CASSFGLATYNEQFF. The CDR3 DNA reads TGCGCCAGCAGCTTTGGACTAGCCACCTACAATGAGCAGTTCTTC. The variable domain in full, with the rest retrieved from reference TRBV5-1 and TRBJ2-1, is KAGVTQTPRYLIKTRGQQVTLSCSPISGHRSVSWYQQTPGQGLQFLFEYFSETQRNKGNFPGRFSGRQFSNSRSEMNVSTLELGDSALYLCASSFGLATYNEQFFGPGTRLTVL.